What follows are 14 T cell receptor beta chains derived from one specimen sequenced in a study of tumor-infiltrating lymphocytes in primary liver carcinoma. TCR beta cDNA was reverse-transcribed from about 0.45 ug of total RNA. The reaction used a constant-region primer and ProtoScript II reverse transcriptase. Slightly modified ARM-PCR with three nested multiplex PCR rounds yielded TCR beta libraries. Researchers ran the first two PCR rounds for 9 to 10 cycles each with TRBV1-TRBV30 forward primers and a C-beta reverse primer. TCRdb re-called the multiplex PCR reads through MiXCR, storing one row per CDR3 protein. The sample has 300,000 to 350,000 distinct CDR3 sequences; roughly three fifths are singletons. For blood RNA, unsorted whole blood served as the source, and germline DNA was extracted too. The specimen was peripheral blood. Receptors were obtained from a woman younger than 45 with primary liver carcinoma and hepatitis B virus infection.

This clonotype was counted many times. The chain carries TRBV6-1 and TRBJ2-1; D is undetermined. This CDR3 is built from 11 residues. CDR1 is MNHNS, CDR2 SASEGT, per germline. V dropped 6 bases and J dropped 8 bases, with 8 bases sitting between them. The CDR3 nucleotides are TGTGCCAGCAGCGACCCCTATGAGCAGTTCTTC. This codes for CASSDPYEQFF.

The chain links TRBV6-2 or TRBV6-3 to TRBJ1-2; maybe TRBD1 (6 bases). Trimming stripped 5 bases from V and 6 bases from J, with 13 bases between. The length of the CDR3 is 13 residues. Germline V lookup: CDR1 MNHEY, CDR2 SVGEGT. CDR3 nucleotides: TGTGCCAGCAGTACGGACAGTGCCCATGGCTACACCTTC. Its protein product is CASSTDSAHGYTF.

Of note for this clonotype: A single base separates this from a much larger clone, so it may be a read error. The chain employs TRBV4-2 and TRBJ2-1; D gene uncertain. Trimming pared 6 bases from V and 5 bases from J, leaving 11 bases between. This CDR3 region has 13 residues. Germline-derived CDR1 and CDR2 are LGHNA and YNFKEQ. CDR3 amino acids: CASRHLENNEQFF. The CDR3 nucleotides are TGTGCCAGCAGGCACCTAGAAAACAATGAGCAGTTCTTC.

A word on this clonotype: An end of the junction does not agree with germline; a read error may underlie this. The chain's CDR3 is CVSSSGDSGNTIYF. The CDR3 region has the DNA TGTGTCAGCAGTTCCGGGGACTCTGGAAACACCATATATTTT. This chain links TRBV13 with TRBJ1-3; D remains unclear. Per germline, CDR1 PRHDT and CDR2 FYEKMQ (reference sequence). The CDR3 loop spans 14 amino acids. The variable domain in full, completed from reference TRBV13 and TRBJ1-3, reads AAGVIQSPRHLIKEKRETATLKCYPIPRHDTVYWYQQGPGQDPQFLISFYEKMQSDKGSIPDRFSAQQFSDYHSELNMSSLELGDSALYFCVSSSGDSGNTIYFGEGSWLTVV.

This clonotype has a handful of counts. The V call is TRBV12-3 or TRBV12-4, the J call TRBJ1-4; 8 bases match TRBD1. The CDR3 runs 14 residues. The ends lost 5 bases at V and 9 bases at J; junction bases unmatched: 8. The CDR3 DNA reads TGTGCCAGCAGTCAGGCGGACAGGGACAAAAAACTGTTTTTT. It encodes CASSQADRDKKLFF.

This clonotype was picked up one time. A much larger clonotype is one base distant, so this may be a read error. The chain carries TRBV12-3 or TRBV12-4 and TRBJ2-1; 10 bases map to TRBD2. This CDR3 contains 12 residues. The DNA for the CDR3 is TGTGCCAACAGTTTAGCGACTAGCGGGCCCCTCTTC. Amino acids: CANSLATSGPLF.

The gene calls are TRBV6-2 or TRBV6-3 and TRBJ2-4; D unresolved. The CDR3 sequence is 15 residues long. Germline V gives CDR1 MNHEY, CDR2 SVGEGT. Trimming stripped 4 bases from V and 6 bases from J, with 16 bases between. CDR3 bases: TGTGCCAGCAGTTCCGCCTGGGGTCGGGTAAACATTCAGTACTTC. This sequence encodes CASSSAWGRVNIQYF.

This clonotype was seen a single time. A much larger clone is a single base away; this may be a read error. The chain uses TRBV12-3 or TRBV12-4 and TRBJ2-7, with D possibly matching TRBD1 (6 bases). The CDR3 is made up of 13 amino acids. The CDR3 DNA follows: TGTGCCAGCACCTCGGACAGCTCCTACGAGGAGTACTTC. Protein product: CASTSDSSYEEYF.

With respect to this clonotype: A junction end diverges from the germline sequence, so it may reflect a read error. The V call is TRBV12-3 or TRBV12-4, the J call TRBJ1-5; the D gene is possibly TRBD1 (5 bases). The CDR3 has 15 residues. CDR3 loop: CASRLATASNQSQHF. In DNA form, the CDR3 reads TGTGCCAGCAGACTAGCGACAGCGAGCAATCAGTCCCAGCATTTT.

In the case of this clonotype: A much larger clone lies one base from this, so it may be a read error. The chain carries TRBV6-1 and TRBJ1-5, with 7 nucleotides matching TRBD1. The CDR3 spans 14 residues. Germline V gene data show CDR1 as MNHNS and CDR2 as SASEGT. CDR3 amino acids: CAISDPTGRWPQHF. CDR3 DNA sequence: TGTGCCATCAGTGACCCGACAGGGAGGTGGCCCCAGCATTTT.

Remarks on this clonotype: One end of the junction does not line up with germline, which may come from a read error. The CDR3 loop reads CASSYLQQGSGGLFF. In DNA, the CDR3 is TGTGCCAGCAGTTACCTCCAACAGGGTTCCGGGGGGCTGTTTTTT. The rearrangement links TRBV6-2 or TRBV6-3 to TRBJ2-2; D tentatively reads TRBD1 or TRBD2 (6 bases each). CDR3 length: 15 residues. Germline values: CDR1 MNHEY, CDR2 SVGEGT.

This clonotype was counted only a few times. This chain joins TRBV5-4 and TRBJ1-2; no firm D call. V lost 2 bases and J 4 bases, leaving 12 bases between the germline ends. The CDR3 has 14 amino acids. Germline CDR1 is SGHNT and CDR2 is YYREEE (reference sequence). The CDR3 loop reads CASSLGGNSYGYTF. DNA of the CDR3: TGTGCCAGCAGCTTAGGCGGGAACTCCTATGGCTACACCTTC.

This clonotype was found many times. J is TRBJ1-2 and V is TRBV6-5; D call uncertain. Germline V lookup: CDR1 MNHEY, CDR2 SVGAGI. The length of the CDR3 is 15 residues. V lost 9 bases and J lost 5, with 22 bases in between. CDR3 in amino acids: CARRVGEVTGYGYTF. The CDR3 bases are TGTGCCAGACGCGTTGGGGAGGTTACGGGATATGGCTACACCTTC.

About this clonotype itself: A much larger clone sits a single nucleotide away, making a read error possible. This CDR3 reads CASSSVRGANVLTF. In DNA form, the CDR3 reads TGTGCCAGCAGTTCCGTGCGTGGGGCCAACGTCCTGACTTTC. The V and J genes are TRBV12-3 or TRBV12-4 and TRBJ2-6; D not certain. The V gene lost 4 bases and the J gene lost 3 bases, with 7 bases spanning the gap. There are 14 residues in the CDR3.